A selection of T cell receptor beta chains follows, all from one sample in a study of response to subunit inactivated influenza vaccine. A single record per CDR3 protein comes from TCRdb applying MiXCR to the RT-PCR reads. The sample includes 490,000 or so distinct CDR3 sequences, about 8% of them seen just once. Sample: PBMCs from blood, taken roughly 24 months after vaccination. These receptors all come from a man between 50 and 69 years old who received an inactivated influenza vaccine. Each CDR3 is given with its conserved first and last residue. A D gene is named only where the DNA matches it firmly. Not every row has a clone size; where given, it reads once, few, many or a size class.

CDR3aa,CDR3nt,abundance,v_gene,j_gene,d_gene
CASSLYSSHNEQFF,TGTGCCAGCAGTTTATATTCCTCCCACAATGAGCAGTTCTTC,.,TRBV28,TRBJ2-1,.
CASSPPGDFNEKLFF,TGTGCCAGCTCACCACCGGGAGATTTTAATGAAAAACTGTTTTTT,many,TRBV18,TRBJ1-4,.
CASSTRTGPNQPQHF,TGTGCCAGCAGCACGCGGACAGGGCCCAATCAGCCCCAGCATTTT,.,TRBV12-3/TRBV12-4,TRBJ1-5,TRBD1
CASRMWTENTEAFF,TGTGCCAGCAGGATGTGGACAGAGAACACTGAAGCTTTCTTT,few,TRBV12-3/TRBV12-4,TRBJ1-1,.
CASSLATGQNNYGYTF,TGCGCCAGCAGCCTCGCGACAGGGCAAAATAACTATGGCTACACCTTC,many,TRBV4-3,TRBJ1-2,TRBD1
CSAIREQETQYF,TGCAGTGCTATTCGGGAACAAGAGACCCAGTACTTC,.,TRBV20-1,TRBJ2-5,.
CASRRIYQETQYF,TGTGCCAGCCGCAGGATTTACCAAGAGACCCAGTACTTC,many,TRBV28,TRBJ2-5,.
CASRVGGHGNSPLHF,TGTGCCAGCAGGGTCGGAGGCCACGGGAATTCACCCCTCCACTTT,few,TRBV6-1,TRBJ1-6,.
CASVKGGTDTQYF,TGTGCCAGCGTGAAAGGGGGCACAGATACGCAGTATTTT,.,TRBV27,TRBJ2-3,.
CSVSQETNQPQHF,TGCAGCGTTAGCCAGGAAACCAATCAGCCCCAGCATTTT,few,TRBV29-1,TRBJ1-5,.
CASSKNRGYEQYF,TGTGCCAGTAGTAAAAACAGGGGCTACGAGCAGTACTTC,many,TRBV19,TRBJ2-7,TRBD1
CASSLRPWSNTEAFF,TGTGCCAGCAGTTTGCGGCCATGGTCGAACACTGAAGCTTTCTTT,.,TRBV28,TRBJ1-1,.
CASSQKNVEQFF,TGTGCCAGCAGCCAGAAAAACGTCGAGCAGTTCTTC,many,TRBV3-1,TRBJ2-1,.
CASSLIQGSTGELFF,TGTGCCAGCAGCTTAATTCAGGGGTCCACCGGGGAGCTGTTTTTT,few,TRBV7-2,TRBJ2-2,.
CASNPLGGRGETQYF,TGTGCCAGCAATCCACTTGGCGGGAGAGGTGAGACCCAGTACTTC,few,TRBV6-2/TRBV6-3,TRBJ2-5,TRBD2
CSGVDGSNTGELFF,TGCAGTGGGGTCGACGGTTCGAACACCGGGGAGCTGTTTTTT,.,TRBV20-1,TRBJ2-2,.
CASSYDRAGQPQHF,TGTGCCAGCAGTTACGACAGGGCCGGGCAGCCCCAGCATTTT,many,TRBV12-3/TRBV12-4,TRBJ1-5,TRBD1
CSARSGGVSGTDTQYF,TGCAGTGCTAGGTCGGGGGGGGTCAGCGGTACGGATACGCAGTATTTT,many,TRBV20-1,TRBJ2-3,TRBD2
CASSYLLAGGTDTQYF,TGTGCCAGCAGCTACTTACTAGCGGGGGGCACAGATACGCAGTATTTT,.,TRBV5-6,TRBJ2-3,TRBD2
CASKTSGALYEQYF,TGTGCCAGCAAAACTAGCGGGGCCCTCTACGAGCAGTACTTC,.,TRBV28,TRBJ2-7,TRBD2
CASSVTGTGYGYTF,TGTGCCAGCTCAGTTACCGGGACAGGGTACGGCTACACCTTC,.,TRBV18,TRBJ1-2,TRBD1
CASSILPGQGKSNQPQHF,TGTGCCAGCAGTATACTGCCGGGACAGGGGAAATCGAATCAGCCCCAGCATTTT,.,TRBV6-2/TRBV6-3,TRBJ1-5,TRBD1
CASSPWTGKRTGELFF,TGTGCCAGCAGCCCGTGGACAGGGAAAAGGACCGGGGAGCTGTTTTTT,many,TRBV7-9,TRBJ2-2,TRBD1
CASSLDLGEAFF,TGTGCCAGCAGCTTAGATTTAGGTGAAGCTTTCTTT,many,TRBV7-2,TRBJ1-1,.
CASRGADRGRRVNNEQFF,TGTGCCAGCAGGGGGGCGGACAGGGGGCGTCGGGTCAACAATGAGCAGTTCTTC,.,TRBV6-1,TRBJ2-1,TRBD1
CASSQTSRAFNEQFF,TGTGCCAGCAGCCAAACTAGCCGGGCTTTCAATGAGCAGTTCTTC,.,TRBV14,TRBJ2-1,.
CSALAGPPSNEQFF,TGCAGTGCCTTAGCGGGACCTCCCTCGAATGAGCAGTTCTTC,few,TRBV20-1,TRBJ2-1,TRBD2
CASSLARLAGGRGAKNIQYF,TGTGCCAGCAGCTTAGCGCGGCTAGCGGGAGGGCGAGGGGCCAAAAACATTCAGTACTTC,.,TRBV7-8,TRBJ2-4,TRBD2
CASSFQTSDNEQFF,TGTGCCAGCAGCTTCCAGACTAGTGACAATGAGCAGTTCTTC,.,TRBV7-2,TRBJ2-1,.
CASSLTGVNTDTQYF,TGTGCCAGCAGCCTAACAGGGGTCAACACAGATACGCAGTATTTT,many,TRBV7-3,TRBJ2-3,TRBD1
CASSPGGGRTYNEQFF,TGTGCCAGCAGCCCGGGGGGCGGGCGTACCTACAATGAGCAGTTCTTC,many,TRBV7-2,TRBJ2-1,.
CASSFSGGAHNEQFF,TGTGCCAGCAGCTTTAGCGGGGGGGCACACAATGAGCAGTTCTTC,few,TRBV5-8,TRBJ2-1,TRBD2
CASTPRRDRAQETQYF,TGTGCCAGCACCCCGAGGCGAGACCGAGCACAAGAGACCCAGTACTTC,few,TRBV7-2,TRBJ2-5,.
CASSQDPAYGQPQHF,TGCGCCAGCAGCCAAGACCCAGCTTACGGGCAGCCCCAGCATTTT,many,TRBV4-3,TRBJ1-5,.
CSAITGNSNQPQHF,TGCAGTGCTATCACAGGGAATAGCAATCAGCCCCAGCATTTT,.,TRBV20-1,TRBJ1-5,.
CSAREFGSYSGANVLTF,TGCAGTGCTAGAGAGTTTGGTTCATACTCTGGGGCCAACGTCCTGACTTTC,few,TRBV20-1,TRBJ2-6,.
CASSLQGMYEQYF,TGTGCCAGCAGCTTACAGGGCATGTACGAGCAGTACTTC,few,TRBV5-6,TRBJ2-7,.
CASRNSEASTDTQYF,TGTGCCAGCAGAAACTCCGAAGCTAGCACAGATACGCAGTATTTT,few,TRBV6-5,TRBJ2-3,.
CASSQGSGAPDTQYF,TGTGCCAGCAGCCAAGGAAGTGGGGCGCCGGATACGCAGTATTTT,few,TRBV4-2,TRBJ2-3,.
CASSFSSGRVNEQFF,TGTGCCAGCAGTTTTTCTAGCGGGAGAGTGAATGAGCAGTTCTTC,.,TRBV28,TRBJ2-1,TRBD2
CATRKGGTGELFF,TGTGCCACCAGAAAAGGGGGGACCGGGGAGCTGTTTTTT,many,TRBV15,TRBJ2-2,.
CASSRRQGQADTQYF,TGTGCCAGCAGCCGCAGACAGGGGCAGGCAGATACGCAGTATTTT,.,TRBV4-2,TRBJ2-3,TRBD1
CASTRGLAGESYNEQFF,TGTGCCAGCACTCGGGGACTAGCGGGAGAGTCCTACAATGAGCAGTTCTTC,few,TRBV7-9,TRBJ2-1,TRBD2
CASSTPGSTTALRTPTQYF,TGTGCCAGCAGCACCCCGGGTAGCACGACGGCGCTAAGGACACCTACGCAGTATTTT,.,TRBV11-1,TRBJ2-3,.
CSVEDRAKNIQYF,TGCAGTGTTGAGGACCGAGCCAAAAACATTCAGTACTTC,many,TRBV20-1,TRBJ2-4,.
CASSLARVRRTSGGYNEQFF,TGTGCCAGCAGCTTAGCGCGGGTCAGGCGGACTAGCGGGGGGTACAATGAGCAGTTCTTC,.,TRBV7-8,TRBJ2-1,TRBD2
CSGAEPRDTQYF,TGCAGCGGAGCGGAACCCAGGGATACGCAGTATTTT,many,TRBV29-1,TRBJ2-3,.
CASSQRAGLYTGELFF,TGTGCCAGCAGCCAAAGGGCAGGGCTGTACACCGGGGAGCTGTTTTTT,many,TRBV14,TRBJ2-2,.
CSVQPSGNNEQFF,TGCAGCGTTCAGCCTAGCGGCAACAATGAGCAGTTCTTC,few,TRBV29-1,TRBJ2-1,TRBD2
CASSSWTGGSGYTF,TGTGCCAGCAGCTCCTGGACAGGGGGTAGCGGCTACACCTTC,.,TRBV7-2,TRBJ1-2,TRBD1
CASSDPGLAGEQYF,TGTGCCAGCAGTGACCCGGGACTAGCTGGGGAGCAGTACTTC,.,TRBV28,TRBJ2-7,TRBD2
CASSWLQGARSPLHF,TGTGCCAGCAGCTGGCTGCAGGGGGCAAGGTCACCCCTCCACTTT,many,TRBV11-2,TRBJ1-6,TRBD1
CSAGEEGHNEQFF,TGCAGTGCCGGGGAGGAGGGGCACAATGAGCAGTTCTTC,.,TRBV20-1,TRBJ2-1,.
CASSYGGPPTDTQYF,TGTGCCAGCAGTTACGGGGGCCCTCCAACAGATACGCAGTATTTT,.,TRBV6-5,TRBJ2-3,.
CSARGDRSSYEQYF,TGCAGTGCTAGAGGGGACAGAAGCTCCTACGAGCAGTACTTC,once,TRBV20-1,TRBJ2-7,TRBD1
CASSPRTSGNNEQFF,TGCGCCAGCAGCCCACGGACTAGCGGAAACAATGAGCAGTTCTTC,.,TRBV5-1,TRBJ2-1,TRBD2
CASSYLDRANQPQHF,TGCGCCAGCAGCTATTTGGACAGGGCCAATCAGCCCCAGCATTTT,many,TRBV4-1,TRBJ1-5,TRBD1